A single TCR beta chain is shown here with its context. Its antigen is as yet unknown. This sample is drawn from a study of response to subunit inactivated influenza vaccine. Study conclusions and caveats: Each seasonal flu vaccination may recruit only limited new T cells, authors suggested.

Trimming at V came to 5 bases and at J to 4 bases, leaving 4 bases not matched to a gene. CDR1 is DFQATT and CDR2 is SNEGSKA in the germline V gene (reference sequence). The CDR3 has 13 residues. One entry per CDR3 protein results from TCRdb running MiXCR on the RT-PCR reads. Of approximately 290,000 distinct CDR3 sequences listed, roughly 20% are singletons. Sequenced material: PBMCs from blood, taken about 20 months after vaccination. This chain links TRBV20-1 with TRBJ1-5, with TRBD1 matching over 8 bases. This receptor was taken from a man in his fifties or sixties who received an inactivated influenza vaccine. CDR3 protein: CSAVRDRNQPQHF. In DNA, the CDR3 is TGCAGTGCTGTCCGGGACAGGAATCAGCCCCAGCATTTT.